Listed below are T cell receptor beta chains from one sample, sequenced in a study of blood T cell repertoires in COVID-19. Profiling relied on immunoSEQ multiplex PCR, and the TCRdb table lists in-frame clones only, not all of them. Of a few hundred thousand clones in the sample, around 81% were seen once. Source material: PBMCs or T cells enriched from blood (not recorded which). Source of these receptors: a man in his thirties or forties with acute COVID-19. CDR3s include the opening cysteine and the closing phenylalanine or tryptophan. The D gene is left open where the match is weak. Size is omitted from some rows. Given values are once, few, many or a class for expanded clones.

d_call,clone_size,j_call,v_call,cdr3_aa,cdr3_nt
NA,few,TRBJ1-4,TRBV7-2,CASSLVRFEKLFF,TGTGCCAGCAGCTTAGTCCGTTTCGAAAAACTGTTTTTT
TRBD1,NA,TRBJ1-6,TRBV5-4,CASSRGPNSPLHF,TGTGCCAGCAGCAGGGGGCCTAATTCACCCCTCCACTTT
NA,few,TRBJ1-5,TRBV12-3/TRBV12-4,CASRRSQVQPQHF,TGTGCCAGCAGGCGTTCACAGGTTCAGCCCCAGCATTTT
TRBD1,NA,TRBJ2-5,TRBV11-2,CASSLDRGTETQYF,TGTGCCAGCAGCTTAGACAGGGGGACAGAGACCCAGTACTTC
NA,few,TRBJ1-6,TRBV21-1,CASSKVELRAPLHF,TGTGCCAGCAGCAAAGTGGAGCTTCGGGCACCCCTCCACTTT
TRBD1,NA,TRBJ1-1,TRBV14,CASSGTGNEAFF,TGTGCCAGCAGTGGGACAGGGAATGAAGCTTTCTTT
NA,NA,TRBJ2-3,TRBV3-1/TRBV3-2,CASSPSTDTQYF,TGTGCCAGCAGCCCTAGCACAGATACGCAGTATTTT
NA,NA,TRBJ2-7,TRBV19,CAQRVKKRVYSYEQYF,TGTGCCCAAAGGGTAAAGAAGAGGGTCTACTCCTACGAGCAGTACTTC
TRBD1,NA,TRBJ1-1,TRBV5-1,CASSWQGASTEAFF,TGCGCCAGCAGCTGGCAGGGGGCGAGCACTGAAGCTTTCTTT
TRBD1,NA,TRBJ2-3,TRBV7-9,CASSLEGASTDTQYF,TGTGCCAGCAGCTTAGAGGGGGCGAGCACAGATACGCAGTATTTT
TRBD1,NA,TRBJ1-1,TRBV30,CAWSVEGAYTEAFF,TGTGCCTGGAGTGTAGAGGGGGCATATACTGAAGCTTTCTTT
TRBD2,NA,TRBJ2-7,TRBV2,CASSGRDRSYEQYF,TGTGCCAGCAGCGGGAGGGACCGCTCCTACGAGCAGTACTTC
TRBD2,NA,TRBJ2-7,TRBV7-9,CASSLVISGESNEQYF,TGTGCCAGCAGCTTAGTGATTAGCGGGGAATCCAACGAGCAGTACTTC
TRBD2,NA,TRBJ2-2,TRBV4-1,CASSPRGSGGVDTGELFF,TGCGCCAGCAGCCCCAGGGGCAGCGGGGGGGTGGACACCGGGGAGCTGTTTTTT
TRBD1,NA,TRBJ1-5,TRBV2,CASRGDSLNQPQHF,TGTGCCAGCAGGGGGGACAGTTTAAATCAGCCCCAGCATTTT
NA,NA,TRBJ2-3,TRBV3-1/TRBV3-2,CASSPTPTSTDTQYF,TGTGCCAGCAGCCCTACCCCGACTAGCACAGATACGCAGTATTTT
TRBD1,NA,TRBJ1-2,TRBV29-1,CSVRQGADYGYTF,TGCAGCGTTCGGCAGGGGGCAGACTATGGCTACACCTTC
NA,NA,TRBJ1-5,TRBV27,CASAWAGYQPQHF,TGTGCCAGCGCATGGGCAGGCTATCAGCCCCAGCATTTT
NA,few,TRBJ2-7,TRBV2,CASSEQSYEQYF,TGTGCCAGCAGTGAACAGTCCTACGAGCAGTACTTC
NA,NA,TRBJ2-7,TRBV18,CASSPPTGEGSEQYF,TGTGCCAGCTCACCCCCCACAGGCGAAGGATCCGAGCAGTACTTC
TRBD1,NA,TRBJ1-1,TRBV2,CASSERDRGRTEAFF,TGTGCCAGCAGTGAAAGGGACAGGGGGAGGACTGAAGCTTTCTTT
TRBD1,many,TRBJ2-1,TRBV19,CASSMTGVSYNEQFF,TGTGCCAGTAGTATGACAGGGGTCTCCTACAATGAGCAGTTCTTC
TRBD1,NA,TRBJ1-4,TRBV5-6,CASSWGTATNEKLFF,TGTGCCAGCAGCTGGGGGACAGCAACTAATGAAAAACTGTTTTTT
NA,NA,TRBJ1-1,TRBV6-6,CASSVGANTEAFF,TGTGCCAGCTCAGTAGGGGCCAACACTGAAGCTTTCTTT
TRBD2,NA,TRBJ2-6,TRBV4-1,CASSQDRASGASGANVLTF,TGCGCCAGCAGCCAAGATAGGGCTAGCGGGGCCTCTGGGGCCAACGTCCTGACTTTC
NA,NA,TRBJ1-2,TRBV10-2,CASSENAGAAGYTF,TGCGCCAGCAGTGAGAACGCAGGGGCGGCTGGCTACACCTTC
TRBD1,many,TRBJ1-2,TRBV18,CASSPEQGNGYTF,TGTGCCAGCTCACCGGAACAGGGGAATGGCTACACCTTC
TRBD1,NA,TRBJ2-5,TRBV19,CASSSISGGPETQYF,TGTGCCAGTAGTTCAATTTCAGGGGGCCCAGAGACCCAGTACTTC
NA,NA,TRBJ2-7,TRBV11-2,CASSLGRRGPEQYF,TGTGCCAGCAGCTTAGGACGGAGGGGCCCCGAGCAGTACTTC
NA,NA,TRBJ1-2,TRBV2,CASRNTGGGYTF,TGTGCCAGCAGAAATACAGGCGGTGGCTACACCTTC
NA,NA,TRBJ1-1,TRBV10-1,CATHTGTNFTEAFF,TGCGCCACCCATACAGGGACCAACTTCACTGAAGCTTTCTTT
TRBD2,NA,TRBJ2-3,TRBV18,CASSPPELAGGTDTQYF,TGTGCCAGCTCACCACCGGAGCTAGCGGGGGGCACAGATACGCAGTATTTT
NA,NA,TRBJ2-7,TRBV12-3/TRBV12-4,CASRSQGYEQYF,TGTGCCAGCAGATCGCAGGGTTACGAGCAGTACTTC
NA,NA,TRBJ1-2,TRBV7-9,CASSPPTAWSEGYTF,TGTGCCAGCAGCCCCCCGACAGCCTGGTCGGAGGGCTACACCTTC
NA,NA,TRBJ1-2,TRBV5-1,CASSLGGQNYGYTF,TGCGCCAGCAGCTTGGGAGGTCAAAACTATGGCTACACCTTC
TRBD1,NA,TRBJ1-2,TRBV19,CASFRQGNDGYTF,TGTGCCAGTTTTCGACAGGGTAACGACGGCTACACCTTC
TRBD1,NA,TRBJ1-6,TRBV27,CASSLRGQNYNSPLHF,TGTGCCAGCAGTCTTCGGGGACAGAACTATAATTCACCCCTCCACTTT
NA,few,TRBJ1-6,TRBV10-2,CASTAAGGNSPLHF,TGCGCCAGCACCGCGGCCGGGGGGAATTCACCCCTCCACTTT
TRBD1,NA,TRBJ2-7,TRBV27,CASSLGTGSYEQYF,TGTGCCAGCAGTTTGGGGACAGGGTCCTACGAGCAGTACTTC
NA,many,TRBJ1-2,TRBV6-5,CASQQPGEGYTF,TGTGCCAGCCAACAACCTGGGGAGGGCTACACCTTC
TRBD1,NA,TRBJ1-2,TRBV5-1,CASTLTGGYGYTF,TGCGCCAGCACCCTGACAGGGGGCTATGGCTACACCTTC
TRBD1,NA,TRBJ1-6,TRBV6-6,CASSDRAARGSPLHF,TGTGCCAGCAGTGACAGGGCGGCAAGAGGCTCACCCCTCCACTTT